This TCR beta chain originates from a study of blood T cell repertoires in COVID-19. Background on the study: Spain, Italy and the United States supplied samples that represented acute and convalescent COVID-19. Sources were T cells, B-cell-depleted T cells, or PBMCs; the material itself was cDNA or gDNA.

Seattle researchers signed up patients amid active infection and tracked them longitudinally. Germline V gives CDR1 SGHDT, CDR2 YYEEEE. The CDR3 runs to 18 residues. V lost 0 bases and J lost 2, with 18 bases in between. The authors' processing: Estimation of nucleated cell counts was performed using reference gene primer amplification. Using immunoSEQ multiplex PCR, the repertoire was profiled, and TCRdb retains in-frame clones only, with some absent. D and trimming were read from the DNA, whereas the V and J calls and clone size are those reported in that table. The sample includes 150,000 to 200,000 clones, over 80% of them seen just once.

The specimen was peripheral blood. The source is a man aged 55 to 70 with COVID-19, enrolled during active disease. The J gene is TRBJ1-3, the V gene TRBV5-6; D not resolved. The CDR3 DNA is TGTGCCAGCAGCTTGGTGGGCACGCCCTTGGTTACTGGAAACACCATATATTTT. Its protein product is CASSLVGTPLVTGNTIYF.